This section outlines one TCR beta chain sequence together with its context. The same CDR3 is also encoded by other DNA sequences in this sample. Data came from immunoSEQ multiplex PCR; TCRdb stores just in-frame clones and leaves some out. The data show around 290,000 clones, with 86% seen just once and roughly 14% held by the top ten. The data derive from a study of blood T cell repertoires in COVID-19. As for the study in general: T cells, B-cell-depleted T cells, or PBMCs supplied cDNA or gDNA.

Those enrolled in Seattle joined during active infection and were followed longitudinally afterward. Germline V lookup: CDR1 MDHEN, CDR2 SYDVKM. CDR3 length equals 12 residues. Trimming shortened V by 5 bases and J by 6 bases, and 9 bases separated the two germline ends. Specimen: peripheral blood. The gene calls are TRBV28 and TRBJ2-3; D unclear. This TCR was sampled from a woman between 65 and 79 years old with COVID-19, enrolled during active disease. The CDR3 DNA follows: TGTGCCAGCAGTCCCCCCCGGGATACGCAGTATTTT. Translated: CASSPPRDTQYF.